Presented here are 23 T cell receptor beta chains from one specimen sequenced in a study of control samples from healthy donors and cancer patients. The method was immunoSEQ multiplex PCR; TCRdb's version includes in-frame clones alone and lacks a portion of them. The sample holds more than 75,000 clones, roughly 89% seen once. The sample consisted of blood. The receptors shown here come from a man aged 50 or older in good health.

The genes are TRBV11-2 and TRBJ2-4; D not resolved. Trimming left V 1 base short and J 4 bases short, with 14 bases between. Germline lookup yields CDR1 SGHAT and CDR2 FQNNGV. This CDR3 comprises 16 residues. Here the CDR3 DNA reads TGTGCCAGCAGCTTAGGCCCCCTCGGACCTAAAAACATTCAGTACTTC. It codes for CASSLGPLGPKNIQYF. Using reference TRBV11-2 and TRBJ2-4 for the parts outside the CDR3, the full variable domain is EAGVAQSPRYKIIEKRQSVAFWCNPISGHATLYWYQQILGQGPKLLIQFQNNGVVDDSQLPKDRFSAERLKGVDSTLKIQPAKLEDSAVYLCASSLGPLGPKNIQYFGAGTRLSVL.

The chain has TRBV7-9 and TRBJ1-2; TRBD1 matches 7 bases. The CDR3 consists of 14 residues. Per germline, CDR1 SEHNR and CDR2 FQNEAQ (reference sequence). Trimming took 6 bases from V and 8 from J; bases not matched to a gene: 12. This CDR3 reads CASSLTTGVEGYTF. The CDR3 region has the DNA TGTGCCAGCAGTCTGACCACAGGGGTAGAGGGCTACACCTTC.

The chain links TRBV27 to TRBJ2-7; weak D call: TRBD1 (6 bases). Germline CDR1 MNHEY, CDR2 SMNVEV (reference sequence). The CDR3 covers 12 residues. Trimming removed 5 bases at V and 7 bases at J, with 12 bases between. Here the CDR3 reads CASSLRGREQYF. The DNA of the CDR3 is TGTGCCAGCAGTCTTAGGGGGAGAGAGCAGTACTTC.

The gene calls are TRBV19 and TRBJ1-1, with TRBD1 as a possible D gene (5 bases). Germline CDR1 is LNHDA and CDR2 is SQIVND (reference sequence). V lost 5 bases, J lost 4 bases, and 11 bases lay in between. The CDR3 has 13 amino acids. CDR3 loop: CASSLLGLTEAFF. For the CDR3, the DNA is TGTGCCAGTAGTTTATTGGGACTCACTGAAGCTTTCTTT.

The genes are TRBV18 and TRBJ2-7; 8 nucleotides match TRBD2. The CDR3 contains 16 residues. V lost 0 bases to trimming and J lost 5 bases; unmatched junction nucleotides: 9. Germline V gene lookup returns CDR1 KGHSH and CDR2 LQKENI. The CDR3 is CASSPPTGGGMNEQYF. The CDR3 coding sequence is TGTGCCAGCTCACCACCGACGGGGGGGGGTATGAACGAGCAGTACTTC.

This clone came up once. This sequence joins TRBV6-4 and TRBJ1-2; maybe TRBD1 (5 bases). The CDR3 is 15 amino acids. Germline V CDR1 and CDR2: MRHNA, SNTAGT. The V end lost 0 bases, the J end lost 8 bases, and 16 bases lay between the germline ends. CDR3 sequence reads: CASSDSPGRSGGYTF. Here the CDR3 DNA reads TGTGCCAGCAGTGACTCCCCAGGGCGGTCTGGCGGCTACACCTTC.

The chain combines TRBV7-2 with TRBJ1-5, with D maybe TRBD1 (6 bases). Germline CDR1 and CDR2: SGHTA and FQGNSA. With 5 bases removed from V and 0 bases from J, the gap between germline ends came to 17 bases. The CDR3 has 17 residues. The CDR3 is CASSTTGSGGSNQPQHF. The CDR3, as DNA: TGTGCCAGCAGCACAACAGGGTCGGGGGGTAGCAATCAGCCCCAGCATTTT.

The chain couples TRBV29-1 to TRBJ2-2, with D perhaps being TRBD1 or TRBD2 (6 bases each). Germline CDR1 reads SQVTM; CDR2 reads ANQGSEA. The CDR3 consists of 13 residues. Deletions cut 6 bases from V and 7 bases from J, with 15 bases between. The CDR3 nucleotides are TGCAGCGTCGGACAGTGGGGGGTCGGGGAGCTGTTTTTT. It is translated as CSVGQWGVGELFF.

The V and J genes are TRBV4-2 and TRBJ1-4, with D uncertain. Germline-derived CDR1 and CDR2 are LGHNA and YNFKEQ. This CDR3 comprises 17 residues. V dropped 5 bases and J dropped 0 bases, with 16 bases sitting between them. The CDR3 DNA reads TGTGCCAGCAGCGCTTTCACCGGAGCCGCAACTAATGAAAAACTGTTTTTT. Translation gives CASSAFTGAATNEKLFF.

This chain connects TRBV10-3 to TRBJ2-4; 9 positions match TRBD2. In germline, CDR1 is ENHRY, CDR2 SYGVKD. V lost 3 bases and J lost 0; bases outside the gene matches: 6. This CDR3 comprises 17 residues. The CDR3 bases are TGTGCCATCAGTGAAAGAGCGGGGGGACTAGCCAAAAACATTCAGTACTTC. Amino acid sequence: CAISERAGGLAKNIQYF.

The V and J genes are TRBV10-2 and TRBJ1-1, with D unresolved. Germline V lookup: CDR1 WSHSY, CDR2 SAAADI. Trimming removed 2 bases from V and 1 base from J, with 5 bases in between. CDR3 length equals 13 residues. The CDR3 region has the DNA TGCGCCAGCAGTGAGGCAGAGAACACTGAAGCTTTCTTT. Protein product: CASSEAENTEAFF.

The chain joins TRBV6-1 to TRBJ1-6; D not resolved. Trimming stripped 3 bases from V and 11 bases from J, with 5 bases between. Germline V gene data show CDR1 as MNHNS and CDR2 as SASEGT. The CDR3 totals 11 residues. CDR3 in DNA: TGTGCCAGCAGTGAGGTTCCACCCCTCCACTTT. Amino acids: CASSEVPPLHF.

In its sample, this clone was seen once. The junction shows a germline mismatch at one end, possibly a read error. Other DNA sequences in this sample translate to the same CDR3. The V gene is TRBV24-1, the J gene TRBJ2-5, with a possible D match to TRBD2 (5 bases). Germline V gene lookup returns CDR1 KGHDR and CDR2 SFDVKD. CDR3 length: 13 amino acids. CDR3 DNA sequence: TGCGCCACCAGTGATTCGAGCGGAGAGACCCAGTACTTC. Encoded protein: CATSDSSGETQYF.

CDR3 protein: CASSSRTVAEGYTF. CDR3 in DNA: TGTGCCAGCAGTTCCAGGACGGTTGCGGAAGGCTACACCTTC. The J gene is TRBJ1-2, the V gene TRBV27; no clear D. This CDR3 contains 14 residues. V lost 4 bases to trimming and J lost 8 bases, with 17 bases between them. CDR1 MNHEY and CDR2 SMNVEV come from the germline V gene (reference sequence).

The chain joins TRBV27 to TRBJ1-6; 7 nucleotides line up with TRBD1. The V segment lost 3 bases and the J segment 5 bases; nucleotides outside the gene matches: 4. CDR1 is MNHEY, CDR2 SMNVEV, per germline (reference sequence). The CDR3 has 15 amino acids. The CDR3 reads CASSFEGGHNSPLHF. The CDR3, as DNA: TGTGCCAGCAGTTTTGAAGGGGGCCATAATTCACCCCTCCACTTT.

The genes are TRBV3-1 (or the pseudogene TRBV3-2) and TRBJ1-4, with TRBD1 as a possible D gene (6 bases). The V gene lost 5 bases and the J gene lost 7 bases, with 11 bases spanning the gap. The CDR3 sequence is 13 residues long. Germline V gives CDR1 LGHDT, CDR2 YNNKEL (reference sequence). The CDR3 DNA reads TGTGCCAGCAGCAGGGGGGACGGTGAAAAACTGTTTTTT. It specifies CASSRGDGEKLFF.

This chain links TRBV27 with TRBJ1-5; D might be TRBD1 (6 bases). V was pared by 5 bases and J by 7 bases, with 12 bases between. Germline V gene sequence: CDR1 MNHEY, CDR2 SMNVEV (reference sequence). The CDR3 sequence is 13 residues long. The CDR3 is CASSPGRGQPQHF. The CDR3 nucleotides are TGTGCCAGCAGTCCAGGGAGGGGGCAGCCCCAGCATTTT.

V usage is TRBV7-9 and J usage is TRBJ1-1; 7 nucleotides match TRBD1. Germline V gives CDR1 SEHNR, CDR2 FQNEAQ (reference sequence). Trimming cost V 5 bases and J 0 bases; bases outside gene matches: 6. The CDR3 runs 15 residues. The CDR3 loop reads CASSTLTGMNTEAFF. Here the CDR3 DNA reads TGTGCCAGCAGCACCTTGACAGGGATGAACACTGAAGCTTTCTTT.

CDR3 sequence reads: CASSVRVQETQYF. The CDR3 DNA is TGTGCCAGCAGTGTCAGGGTACAAGAGACCCAGTACTTC. The chain is built from TRBV2 and TRBJ2-5; maybe TRBD1 (5 bases). CDR3 size: 13 residues. Trimming cost V 4 bases and J 2 bases, with 8 bases left between them. Germline V gene sequence: CDR1 SNHLY, CDR2 FYNNEI.

J is TRBJ2-5 and V is TRBV5-4; tentatively, D is TRBD1 or TRBD2 (5 bases each). CDR3 length equals 15 residues. Trimming shortened V by 4 bases and J by 4 bases, and 17 bases separated the two germline ends. Per the germline V gene, CDR1 is SGHNT and CDR2 is YYREEE (reference sequence). The CDR3, as DNA: TGTGCCAGCAGCCTCGGGGAAGGGGTGCCAGAGACCCAGTACTTC. This encodes CASSLGEGVPETQYF.

A remark on this clone: Possible read error: a much larger clone is one base away. The sample carries other DNA sequences with the same CDR3. CDR3 bases: TGCGCCAGCAGTCGTCCGGGACAGGGTAATCTTCATAGCAATCAGCCCCAGCATTTT. Protein sequence: CASSRPGQGNLHSNQPQHF. The chain employs TRBV23-1 and TRBJ1-5, with 9 bases fitting TRBD1. TRBV23-1 qualifies as an ORF whose function is uncertain. The V gene end was trimmed by 4 bases and the J gene end by 0 bases; junction bases not matched to a gene: 13. There are 19 residues in the CDR3.

This clone turned up a few times. The chain has TRBV7-8 and TRBJ1-3; D is uncertain. Germline CDR1 is SGHVS and CDR2 is FQNEAQ. Deletions cut 7 bases from V and 4 bases from J, with 8 bases between. The CDR3 loop spans 12 amino acids. This chain's CDR3 is CASTPAGNTIYF. In nucleotides, the CDR3 is TGTGCCAGCACCCCCGCGGGAAACACCATATATTTT.

The chain couples TRBV3-1 (or the pseudogene TRBV3-2) to TRBJ1-1, with 8 bases fitting TRBD1. Germline V gene sequence: CDR1 LGHDT, CDR2 YNNKEL (reference sequence). With V trimmed by 4 bases and J by 4 bases, 5 bases remained unmatched. CDR3 size: 14 residues. CDR3 nucleotides: TGTGCCAGCAGCCCCACAGGGGGAGGCACTGAAGCTTTCTTT. Residues: CASSPTGGGTEAFF.